This TCR beta chain was documented in a study of HIV-infected patients and healthy controls. Findings and caveats of the study: Compared with untreated HIV+ repertoires, healthy controls showed roughly threefold more distinct CDR3s and higher Shannon diversity.

As for this clonotype: The antigen remains unidentified.

Trimming took off 3 bases at V and 5 bases at J, with 11 bases between the two ends. The CDR3 is 14 amino acids. All unsorted peripheral T cells were captured because whole blood was used without fractionation. Reverse transcription used roughly 450 ng RNA and constant-region primers for alpha and beta. Using multiplexing indices, alpha and beta chain libraries were generated apart by chain-specific third strand synthesis. One primer pair amplified all rearrangements per chain; each cDNA got molecular barcodes. The library got P5 and P7 elements plus a second index, then a roughly 24-cycle PCR. TCRdb used MiXCR to reprocess the 5' RACE reads, holding one entry per CDR3 protein. In the table there are some 9,300 distinct CDR3 sequences, around 5.4% of which are singletons.

The gene calls are TRBV12-3 or TRBV12-4 and TRBJ1-3, with a weak D call TRBD1 (5 bases). The receptor was derived from an adult in good health. The sample comprised blood. This CDR3 is CASSFEGLRNTIYF. The CDR3 region has the DNA TGTGCCAGCAGTTTTGAGGGGCTCAGAAACACCATATATTTT.